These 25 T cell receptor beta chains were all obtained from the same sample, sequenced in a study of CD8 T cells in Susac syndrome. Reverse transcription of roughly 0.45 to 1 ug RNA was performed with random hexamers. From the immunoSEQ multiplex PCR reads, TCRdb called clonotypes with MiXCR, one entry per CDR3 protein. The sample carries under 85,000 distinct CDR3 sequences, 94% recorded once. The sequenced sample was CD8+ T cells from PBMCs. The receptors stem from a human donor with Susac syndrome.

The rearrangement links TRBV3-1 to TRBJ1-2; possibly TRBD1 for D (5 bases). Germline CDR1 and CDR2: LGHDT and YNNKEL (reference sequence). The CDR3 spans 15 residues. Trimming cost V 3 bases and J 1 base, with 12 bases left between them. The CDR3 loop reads CASSHPGQLNYGYTF. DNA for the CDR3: TGTGCCAGCAGCCACCCCGGACAACTTAACTATGGCTACACCTTC. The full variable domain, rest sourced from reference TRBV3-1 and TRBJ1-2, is DTAVSQTPKYLVTQMGNDKSIKCEQNLGHDTMYWYKQDSKKFLKIMFSYNNKELIINETVPNRFSPKSPDKAHLNLHINSLELGDSAVYFCASSHPGQLNYGYTFGSGTRLTVV.

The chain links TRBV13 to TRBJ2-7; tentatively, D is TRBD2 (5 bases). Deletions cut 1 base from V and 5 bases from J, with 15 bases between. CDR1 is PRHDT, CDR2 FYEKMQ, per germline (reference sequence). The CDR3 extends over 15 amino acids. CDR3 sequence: CASSLDGNLGDEQYF. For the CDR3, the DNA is TGTGCCAGCAGCTTAGACGGGAACCTTGGGGACGAGCAGTACTTC.

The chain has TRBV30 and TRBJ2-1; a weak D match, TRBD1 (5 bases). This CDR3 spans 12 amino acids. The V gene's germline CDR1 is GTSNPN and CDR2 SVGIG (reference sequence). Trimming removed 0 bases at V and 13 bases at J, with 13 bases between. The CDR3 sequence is CAWSVQEAPQFF. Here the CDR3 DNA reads TGTGCCTGGAGTGTACAGGAAGCCCCTCAGTTCTTC.

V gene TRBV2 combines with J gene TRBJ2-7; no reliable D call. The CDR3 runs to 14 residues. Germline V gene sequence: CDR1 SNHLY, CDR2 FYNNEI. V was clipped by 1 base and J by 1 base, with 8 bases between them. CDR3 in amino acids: CASSEGFTSYEQYF. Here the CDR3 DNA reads TGTGCCAGCAGTGAAGGATTTACATCCTACGAGCAGTACTTC.

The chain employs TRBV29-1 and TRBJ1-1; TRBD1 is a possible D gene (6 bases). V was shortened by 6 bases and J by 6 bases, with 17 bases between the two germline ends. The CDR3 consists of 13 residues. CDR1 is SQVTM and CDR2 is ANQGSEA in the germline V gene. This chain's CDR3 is CSVGPTGRAEAFF. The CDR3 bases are TGCAGCGTGGGCCCTACAGGGAGAGCTGAAGCTTTCTTT.

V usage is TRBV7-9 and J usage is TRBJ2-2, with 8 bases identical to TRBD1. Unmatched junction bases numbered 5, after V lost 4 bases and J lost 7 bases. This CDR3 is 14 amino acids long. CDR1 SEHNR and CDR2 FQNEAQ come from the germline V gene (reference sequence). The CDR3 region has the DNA TGTGCCAGCAGCTCGGGACAGGAAAACGGGGAGCTGTTTTTT. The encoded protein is CASSSGQENGELFF.

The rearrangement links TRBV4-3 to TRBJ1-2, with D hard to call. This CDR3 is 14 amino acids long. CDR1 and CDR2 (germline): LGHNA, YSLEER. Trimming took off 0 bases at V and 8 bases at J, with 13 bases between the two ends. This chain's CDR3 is CASSQEERADGYTF. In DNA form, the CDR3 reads TGCGCCAGCAGCCAAGAGGAAAGGGCAGACGGCTACACCTTC.

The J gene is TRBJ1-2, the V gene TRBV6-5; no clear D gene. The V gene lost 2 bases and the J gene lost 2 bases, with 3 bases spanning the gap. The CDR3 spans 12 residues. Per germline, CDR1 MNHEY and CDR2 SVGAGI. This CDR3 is CASSYGNYGYTF. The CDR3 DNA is TGTGCCAGCAGTTACGGGAACTATGGCTACACCTTC.

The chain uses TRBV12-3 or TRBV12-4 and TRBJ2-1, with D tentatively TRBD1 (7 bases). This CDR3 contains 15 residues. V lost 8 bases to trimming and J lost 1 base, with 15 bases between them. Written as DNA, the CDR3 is TGTGCCAGCCTCCAGGGGGGCGATTCCTACAATGAGCAGTTCTTC. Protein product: CASLQGGDSYNEQFF.

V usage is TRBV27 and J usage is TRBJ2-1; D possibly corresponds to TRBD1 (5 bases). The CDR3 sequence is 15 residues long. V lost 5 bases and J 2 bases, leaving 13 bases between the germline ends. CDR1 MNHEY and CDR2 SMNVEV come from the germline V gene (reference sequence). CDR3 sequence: CASSPTALAYNEQFF. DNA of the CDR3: TGTGCCAGCAGTCCGACAGCGCTAGCCTACAATGAGCAGTTCTTC.

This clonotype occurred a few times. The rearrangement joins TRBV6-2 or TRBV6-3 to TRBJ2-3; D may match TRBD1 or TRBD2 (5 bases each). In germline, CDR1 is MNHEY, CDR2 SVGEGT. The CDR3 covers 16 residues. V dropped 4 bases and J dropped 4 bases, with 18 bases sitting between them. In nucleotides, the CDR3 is TGTGCCAGCAGTTTGGCACGAGATGGGGGAGCAGATACGCAGTATTTT. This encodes CASSLARDGGADTQYF.

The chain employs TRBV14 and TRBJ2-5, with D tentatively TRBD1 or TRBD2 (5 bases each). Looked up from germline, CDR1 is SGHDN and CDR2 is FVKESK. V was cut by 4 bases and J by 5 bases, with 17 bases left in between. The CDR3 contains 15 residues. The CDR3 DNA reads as TGTGCCAGCAGCCCATCCGGGACGGCGCTCGAGACCCAGTACTTC. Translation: CASSPSGTALETQYF.

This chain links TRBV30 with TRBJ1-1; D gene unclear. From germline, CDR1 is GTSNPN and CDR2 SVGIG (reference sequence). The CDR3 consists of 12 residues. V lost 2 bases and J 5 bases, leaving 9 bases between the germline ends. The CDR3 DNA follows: TGTGCCTGGAGTCAGGTTGGTACTGAAGCTTTCTTT. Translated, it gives CAWSQVGTEAFF. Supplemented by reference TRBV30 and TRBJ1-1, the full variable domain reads SQTIHQWPATLVQPVGSPLSLECTVEGTSNPNLYWYRQAAGRGLQLLFYSVGIGQISSEVPQNLSASRPQDRQFILSSKKLLLSDSGFYLCAWSQVGTEAFFGQGTRLTVV.

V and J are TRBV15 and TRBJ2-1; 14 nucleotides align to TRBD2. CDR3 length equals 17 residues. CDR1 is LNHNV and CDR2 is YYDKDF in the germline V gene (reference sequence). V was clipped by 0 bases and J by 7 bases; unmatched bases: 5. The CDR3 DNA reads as TGTGCCACCAGCAGAGATCCCGGGACTAGCGGGGGTAATGAGCAGTTCTTC. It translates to CATSRDPGTSGGNEQFF.

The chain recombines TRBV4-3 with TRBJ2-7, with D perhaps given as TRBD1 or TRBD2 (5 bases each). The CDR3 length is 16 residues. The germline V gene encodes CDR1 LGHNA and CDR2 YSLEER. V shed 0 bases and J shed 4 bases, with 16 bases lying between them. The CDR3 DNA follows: TGCGCCAGCAGCCAAGATAGAGGGGTGAGGGTGTACGAGCAGTACTTC. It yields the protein CASSQDRGVRVYEQYF.

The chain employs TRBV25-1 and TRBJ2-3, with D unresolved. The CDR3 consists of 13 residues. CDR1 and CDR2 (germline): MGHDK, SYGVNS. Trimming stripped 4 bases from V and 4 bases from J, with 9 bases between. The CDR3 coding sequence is TGTGCCAGCAGTGGCAGTTGGGCAGATACGCAGTATTTT. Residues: CASSGSWADTQYF.

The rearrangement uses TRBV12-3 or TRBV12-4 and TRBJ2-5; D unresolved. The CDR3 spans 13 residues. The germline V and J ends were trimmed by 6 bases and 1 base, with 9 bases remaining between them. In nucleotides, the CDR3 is TGTGCCAGCAGCTCCACTTCCCAAGAGACCCAGTACTTC. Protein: CASSSTSQETQYF.

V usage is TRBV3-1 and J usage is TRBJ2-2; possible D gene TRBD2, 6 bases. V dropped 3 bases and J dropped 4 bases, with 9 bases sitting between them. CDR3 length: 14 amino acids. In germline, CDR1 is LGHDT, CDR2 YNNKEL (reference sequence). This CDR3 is CASSHRLVTGELFF. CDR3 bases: TGTGCCAGCAGCCACCGACTAGTCACCGGGGAGCTGTTTTTT.

The CDR3 here is CASSENRETYEQYF. CDR3 DNA: TGTGCCAGCAGTGAAAACAGGGAGACGTACGAGCAGTACTTC. This chain links TRBV25-1 with TRBJ2-7; TRBD1 might be the D (6 bases). The length of the CDR3 is 14 residues. The ends were cut back, 2 bases at V and 4 bases at J, with 12 bases in the middle. Germline assignment: CDR1 MGHDK and CDR2 SYGVNS.

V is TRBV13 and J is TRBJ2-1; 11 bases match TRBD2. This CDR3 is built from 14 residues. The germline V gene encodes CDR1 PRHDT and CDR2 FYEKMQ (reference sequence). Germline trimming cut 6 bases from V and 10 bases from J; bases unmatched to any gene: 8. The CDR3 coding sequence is TGTGCCAGCAGACAGGGACTAGCGGCCCTCGAGCAGTTCTTC. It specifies CASRQGLAALEQFF. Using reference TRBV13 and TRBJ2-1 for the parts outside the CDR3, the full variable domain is AAGVIQSPRHLIKEKRETATLKCYPIPRHDTVYWYQQGPGQDPQFLISFYEKMQSDKGSIPDRFSAQQFSDYHSELNMSSLELGDSALYFCASRQGLAALEQFFGPGTRLTVL.

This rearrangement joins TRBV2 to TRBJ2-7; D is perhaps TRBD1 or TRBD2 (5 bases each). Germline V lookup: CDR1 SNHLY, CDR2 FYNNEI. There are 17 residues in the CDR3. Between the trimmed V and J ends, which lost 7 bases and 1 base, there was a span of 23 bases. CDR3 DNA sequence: TGTGCCAGCAAACTAGAGGGGCAGACAATAACATCCTACGAGCAGTACTTC. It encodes CASKLEGQTITSYEQYF.

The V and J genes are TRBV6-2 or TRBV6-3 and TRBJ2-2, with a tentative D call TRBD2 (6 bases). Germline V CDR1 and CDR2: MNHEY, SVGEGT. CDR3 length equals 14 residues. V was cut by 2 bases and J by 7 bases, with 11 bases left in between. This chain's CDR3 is CASSYTSEGGELFF. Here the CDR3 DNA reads TGTGCCAGCAGTTACACATCGGAGGGCGGGGAGCTGTTTTTT.

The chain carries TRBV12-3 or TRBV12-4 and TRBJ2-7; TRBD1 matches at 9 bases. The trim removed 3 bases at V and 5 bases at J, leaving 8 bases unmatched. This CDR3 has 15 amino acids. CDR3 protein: CASSLGQGLLHEQYF. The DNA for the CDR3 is TGTGCCAGCAGTTTGGGACAGGGTCTTTTGCACGAGCAGTACTTC.

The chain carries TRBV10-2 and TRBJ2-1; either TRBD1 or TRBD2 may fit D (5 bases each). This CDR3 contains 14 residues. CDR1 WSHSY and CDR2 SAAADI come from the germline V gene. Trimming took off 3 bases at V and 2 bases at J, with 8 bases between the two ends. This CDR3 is CASSEWGTYNEQFF. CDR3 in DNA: TGCGCCAGCAGTGAATGGGGGACCTACAATGAGCAGTTCTTC.

CDR3 in amino acids: CSARETVMNTEAFF. CDR3 coding DNA: TGCAGTGCTAGAGAGACGGTTATGAACACTGAAGCTTTCTTT. The gene calls are TRBV20-1 and TRBJ1-1; D not certain. CDR1 and CDR2 (germline): DFQATT, SNEGSKA (reference sequence). The CDR3 spans 14 residues. The ends were cut back, 0 bases at V and 0 bases at J, with 8 bases in the middle.